These T cell receptor beta chains were read from a single sample in a study of spatial heterogeneity in lung cancer. TCRdb analysed the 5' RACE reads with MiXCR anew, one entry per CDR3 protein. Altogether 100,000 to 110,000 distinct CDR3 sequences are present, 3.5% to 5% being singletons, with the ten largest covering over 20%. Sequenced here: lung tumor tissue, sampled at surgery. These receptors were taken from a male donor with early-stage non-small cell lung cancer. CDR3s include the opening cysteine and the closing phenylalanine or tryptophan. D genes are given only for firm matches. Some rows mark clone size as missing; the rest say once, few, many or name a class of expanded clone.

abundance	v_gene	len	j_gene	d_gene	CDR3aa	CDR3nt
many	TRBV28	14	TRBJ2-3	TRBD1	CASSRQGYTDTQYF	TGTGCCAGCAGCCGACAGGGTTACACAGATACGCAGTATTTT
many	TRBV10-2	15	TRBJ1-1	NA	CASREYAVRNTEAFF	TGCGCCAGCAGGGAATACGCGGTGAGGAACACTGAAGCTTTCTTT
many	TRBV27	13	TRBJ1-1	NA	CASSLFRRGEAFF	TGTGCCAGCAGTTTATTTCGGAGGGGGGAAGCTTTCTTT
few	TRBV11-2	15	TRBJ2-5	TRBD1	CASSPGQGGAETQYF	TGTGCCAGCAGCCCGGGACAGGGGGGAGCCGAGACCCAGTACTTC
many	TRBV29-1	13	TRBJ1-1	NA	CSVGSPKNTEAFF	TGCAGCGTTGGTTCCCCCAAGAACACTGAAGCTTTCTTT
few	TRBV5-6	15	TRBJ2-6	NA	CASSLFGSGANVLTF	TGTGCCAGCAGCTTGTTTGGCTCTGGGGCCAACGTCCTGACTTTC
many	TRBV29-1	13	TRBJ1-3	NA	CSAKQFSGNTIYF	TGCAGCGCTAAACAGTTCTCTGGAAACACCATATATTTT
many	TRBV4-1	17	TRBJ1-2	TRBD1	CASSQAPVGQGAYGYTF	TGCGCCAGCAGCCAAGCTCCCGTCGGACAGGGCGCCTATGGCTACACCTTC
few	TRBV18	13	TRBJ2-1	NA	CASSPDREVEQFF	TGTGCCAGCTCACCAGACAGGGAGGTTGAGCAGTTCTTC
many	TRBV20-1	13	TRBJ2-7	TRBD1	CSVLQGYTYEQYF	TGCAGTGTCCTACAGGGGTACACCTACGAGCAGTACTTC
few	TRBV7-9	16	TRBJ2-1	NA	CASRETSSVASDEQFF	TGTGCCAGCAGAGAAACCTCTAGCGTAGCTAGCGATGAGCAGTTCTTC
many	TRBV25-1	13	TRBJ1-5	NA	CASSESLQGRQHF	TGTGCCAGCAGTGAATCTCTCCAGGGCCGCCAGCATTTT
NA	TRBV7-9	13	TRBJ2-1	NA	CASSVASYDEQFF	TGTGCCAGCAGCGTAGCCTCTTATGATGAGCAGTTCTTC
many	TRBV2	16	TRBJ1-6	TRBD1	CASSEVDRVLYSPLHF	TGTGCCAGCAGTGAAGTGGACAGGGTATTATATTCACCCCTCCACTTT
few	TRBV2	13	TRBJ2-5	NA	CASGQRERETQYF	TGTGCCAGCGGGCAGAGAGAAAGAGAGACCCAGTACTTC
many	TRBV5-1	14	TRBJ2-2	NA	CASRNEGGTGELFF	TGCGCCAGCAGAAACGAGGGGGGAACCGGGGAGCTGTTTTTT
many	TRBV7-2	15	TRBJ2-1	TRBD2	CASIIGTSGYNEQFF	TGTGCCAGCATCATCGGGACTAGCGGATACAATGAGCAGTTCTTC
many	TRBV27	16	TRBJ2-5	NA	CASSFAEDSRQETQYF	TGTGCCAGCAGTTTCGCCGAAGACAGCCGCCAAGAGACCCAGTACTTC
many	TRBV4-1	15	TRBJ2-7	NA	CASSPILAWSSEQYF	TGCGCCAGCAGCCCAATCCTAGCGTGGTCCTCCGAGCAGTACTTC
few	TRBV5-1	17	TRBJ2-5	TRBD2	CASSLNPQRDVVETQYF	TGCGCCAGCAGCTTGAATCCCCAGCGGGATGTTGTAGAGACCCAGTACTTC
NA	TRBV20-1	15	TRBJ2-7	TRBD2	CSANKGTSGGTEQYF	TGCAGTGCCAACAAAGGGACTAGCGGGGGGACCGAGCAGTACTTC
many	TRBV11-2	16	TRBJ2-1	NA	CASSLMGASSYNEQFF	TGTGCCAGCAGCTTAATGGGGGCGAGCTCCTACAATGAGCAGTTCTTC
many	TRBV28	16	TRBJ1-3	TRBD1	CASSFFYRGRGNTIYF	TGTGCCAGCAGTTTCTTTTACAGGGGGCGAGGAAACACCATATATTTT
NA	TRBV28	17	TRBJ2-7	TRBD2	CASSFTSGRKLRNEQYF	TGTGCCAGCAGTTTCACTAGCGGGAGAAAGTTGCGCAACGAGCAGTACTTC
many	TRBV12-3/TRBV12-4	15	TRBJ1-1	NA	CASSPFLGVGERAFF	TGTGCCAGCAGTCCCTTTCTCGGGGTAGGGGAGAGAGCTTTCTTT
few	TRBV20-1	12	TRBJ2-4	TRBD2	CSARGLAGVGYF	TGCAGTGCTAGGGGACTAGCGGGAGTCGGTTACTTC
many	TRBV14	15	TRBJ2-3	TRBD2	CASSQSGGAVDTQYF	TGTGCCAGCAGCCAATCCGGGGGGGCAGTGGATACGCAGTATTTT
many	TRBV24-1	15	TRBJ2-1	NA	CATSSGGATYNEQFF	TGTGCCACCAGCAGTGGCGGGGCCACCTACAATGAGCAGTTCTTC
many	TRBV5-1	14	TRBJ2-5	TRBD2	CASSFGLAEETQYF	TGCGCCAGCAGCTTCGGACTAGCGGAAGAGACCCAGTACTTC
many	TRBV7-8	16	TRBJ2-7	NA	CASSLKPGLSLYEQYF	TGTGCCAGCAGCCTAAAACCGGGACTCTCCCTCTACGAGCAGTACTTC
many	TRBV20-1	15	TRBJ2-6	NA	CSAPLAPSGANVLTF	TGCAGTGCTCCCCTTGCCCCGTCAGGGGCCAACGTCCTGACTTTC
many	TRBV5-6	14	TRBJ2-7	TRBD2	CASSLGLAVYEQYF	TGTGCCAGCAGCTTGGGACTAGCGGTCTACGAGCAGTACTTC
many	TRBV11-1	15	TRBJ2-3	TRBD1	CASSFYTGGTDTQYF	TGTGCCAGCAGCTTCTATACAGGGGGCACAGATACGCAGTATTTT
many	TRBV6-5	19	TRBJ1-5	NA	CASSYSPATEGFGNQPQHF	TGTGCCAGCAGTTACTCCCCTGCGACAGAAGGCTTTGGCAATCAGCCCCAGCATTTT
many	TRBV5-6	15	TRBJ2-7	TRBD1	CASSTWTGFPYEQYF	TGTGCCAGCAGCACGTGGACAGGGTTTCCCTACGAGCAGTACTTC
many	TRBV7-2	13	TRBJ2-5	NA	CASSPSNIETQYF	TGTGCCAGCAGCCCCTCAAACATTGAGACCCAGTACTTC
many	TRBV5-1	12	TRBJ2-1	NA	CASGVEYNEQFF	TGCGCCAGCGGCGTGGAATACAATGAGCAGTTCTTC
many	TRBV6-2/TRBV6-3	14	TRBJ2-3	TRBD2	CASRTSGTQDTQYF	TGTGCCAGCAGAACTAGCGGAACGCAAGATACGCAGTATTTT
many	TRBV23-1	14	TRBJ1-5	NA	CASSQFDLNQPQHF	TGCGCCAGCAGTCAATTTGACCTCAATCAGCCCCAGCATTTT
few	TRBV29-1	14	TRBJ2-1	NA	CSVPGSFSYNEQFF	TGCAGCGTCCCCGGGAGTTTCTCCTACAATGAGCAGTTCTTC
many	TRBV4-2	15	TRBJ2-4	NA	CASSQDSPLPNIQYF	TGTGCCAGCAGCCAAGATTCTCCCCTCCCAAACATTCAGTACTTC
many	TRBV24-1	17	TRBJ2-3	TRBD2	CATSDLGTSGRRDTQYF	TGTGCCACCAGTGATTTGGGGACTAGCGGGAGAAGAGATACGCAGTATTTT
many	TRBV11-2	14	TRBJ2-1	NA	CASSAGQQIDEQFF	TGTGCCAGCAGCGCGGGACAGCAGATCGATGAGCAGTTCTTC
many	TRBV20-1	16	TRBJ2-3	TRBD2	CSANPGLAGGTDTQYF	TGCAGTGCAAATCCGGGACTAGCGGGGGGCACAGATACGCAGTATTTT
many	TRBV29-1	13	TRBJ2-3	NA	CSVDGQGGDTQYF	TGCAGCGTTGACGGGCAGGGTGGAGATACGCAGTATTTT
many	TRBV20-1	16	TRBJ2-7	TRBD2	CSAARTLAGSSYEQYF	TGCAGTGCTGCCAGGACTCTAGCGGGGAGCTCCTACGAGCAGTACTTC
many	TRBV4-1	15	TRBJ1-2	NA	CASSQVPLGKYGYTF	TGCGCCAGCAGCCAAGTTCCGTTGGGAAAATATGGCTACACCTTC
many	TRBV28	12	TRBJ2-6	NA	CAHGLGANVLTF	TGTGCCCACGGGCTTGGGGCCAACGTCCTGACTTTC
many	TRBV27	11	TRBJ2-7	NA	CASSLGASWYF	TGTGCCAGCAGTTTAGGGGCTTCCTGGTACTTC
many	TRBV15	13	TRBJ1-1	NA	CATSRQGNTEAFF	TGTGCCACCAGCAGGCAGGGAAACACTGAAGCTTTCTTT